These T cell receptor beta chains were read from a single sample in a study of blood T cell repertoires in COVID-19. Profiling relied on immunoSEQ multiplex PCR, and the TCRdb table lists in-frame clones only, not all of them. Of 200,000 or so clones listed, about 86% were seen once; the top ten hold 3% to 4.5%. Sequenced material: PBMCs or T cells enriched from blood (not recorded which). Receptor source: a woman in her thirties or forties with acute COVID-19. The CDR3 runs from the conserved cysteine through the conserved F or W. D genes are given only for firm matches. The size field is filled for only some rows; it gives once, few, many or a size class.

D,size,V,J,DNA,CDR3
NA,NA,TRBV27,TRBJ1-4,TGTGCCAGCAGTTTTCGGACAGCAAATGAAAAACTGTTTTTT,CASSFRTANEKLFF
NA,NA,TRBV28,TRBJ1-5,TGTGCCAGCAGCCCTCCCAATCAGCCCCAGCATTTT,CASSPPNQPQHF
TRBD1,NA,TRBV5-8,TRBJ1-3,TGTGCCAGCAGCGGGGACAGCGGAAACACCATATATTTT,CASSGDSGNTIYF
NA,NA,TRBV11-1,TRBJ2-2,TGTGCCAGCAGCTTAGTTGGGGCCCCCGGGGAGCTGTTTTTT,CASSLVGAPGELFF
NA,NA,TRBV24-1,TRBJ2-3,TGTGCCACCAGTGCCCGAGGTTCCGATACGCAGTATTTT,CATSARGSDTQYF
NA,once,TRBV5-1,TRBJ2-2,TGCGCCAGCAAAGAAACAGGGATGAACACCGGGGAGCTGTTTTTT,CASKETGMNTGELFF
TRBD1,NA,TRBV19,TRBJ1-2,TGTGCCAGTAGAACAGGGGGATCATCGGGCGGCTACACCTTC,CASRTGGSSGGYTF
TRBD1,once,TRBV29-1,TRBJ1-1,TGCAGCGTTGAAGAAAGGGGGCCTACTGAAGCTTTCTTT,CSVEERGPTEAFF
NA,NA,TRBV5-1,TRBJ1-5,TGCGCCAGCAGCCCCGAGGGGGTGGGGAATCAGCCCCAGCATTTT,CASSPEGVGNQPQHF
TRBD1,NA,TRBV4-1,TRBJ1-5,TGCGCCAGCAGCCAAGGGACAGGAAATCAGCCCCAGCATTTT,CASSQGTGNQPQHF
NA,once,TRBV7-3,TRBJ1-1,TGTGCCAGCAGCTCCACACCGGGAGACACTGAAGCTTTCTTT,CASSSTPGDTEAFF
NA,NA,TRBV28,TRBJ1-6,TGTGCCAGCAGTGTCCCAAATTCACCCCTCCACTTT,CASSVPNSPLHF
TRBD1,NA,TRBV11-2,TRBJ1-4,TGTGCCAGCAGCGCGCAGGGGGCGCGGAAACTGTTTTTT,CASSAQGARKLFF